A selection of T cell receptor beta chains follows, all from one sample in a study of a mutant IDH1 vaccine in newly diagnosed glioma. Using immunoSEQ multiplex PCR, the repertoire was profiled, and TCRdb retains in-frame clones only, with some absent. This table holds 50,000 to 70,000 clones, about 81% found once. No antigen has been identified for these receptors. The sequencing used PBMCs, collected from a glioma patient whose treatment included an IDH1 peptide vaccine. Receptors were obtained from a woman aged 40 to 50 with glioma. Some clones in this sample may be carry-over from other donors' samples. Each CDR3 is given with its conserved first and last residue. A D gene is named only where the DNA matches it firmly. The size entry is marked missing in some rows and otherwise reads once, few, many or a size class.

clone size	J gene	D gene	V gene	CDR3 length	CDR3 protein	CDR3 DNA
NA	TRBJ1-2	NA	TRBV5-8	14	CASRPTLGPYGYTF	TGTGCCAGCAGACCGACCCTTGGACCCTATGGCTACACCTTC
NA	TRBJ2-7	NA	TRBV5-1	13	CASSLEHIGEQYF	TGCGCCAGCAGCTTGGAGCACATCGGCGAGCAGTACTTC
NA	TRBJ2-5	NA	TRBV7-2	14	CASSSDPFTETQYF	TGTGCCAGCAGCTCGGACCCTTTTACGGAGACCCAGTACTTC
NA	TRBJ2-3	NA	TRBV4-3	16	CASSQEGSGGPDTQYF	TGCGCCAGCAGCCAAGAGGGGTCGGGGGGCCCAGATACGCAGTATTTT
NA	TRBJ2-3	NA	TRBV5-6	16	CASSSYTRIGTDTQYF	TGTGCCAGCAGCTCCTACACGAGGATCGGCACAGATACGCAGTATTTT
NA	TRBJ1-6	NA	TRBV28	13	CASSYTYNSPLHF	TGTGCCAGCAGCTACACCTATAATTCACCCCTCCACTTT
NA	TRBJ1-4	NA	TRBV19	13	CATNSATNEKLFF	TGTGCCACCAACAGTGCAACTAATGAAAAACTGTTTTTT
once	TRBJ1-1	NA	TRBV27	13	CASSFGGNTEAFF	TGTGCCAGCAGTTTTGGGGGGAACACTGAAGCTTTCTTT
few	TRBJ2-7	NA	TRBV7-9	12	CASSLGSYEQYF	TGTGCCAGCAGCTTGGGATCTTACGAGCAGTACTTC
NA	TRBJ1-1	NA	TRBV10-2	13	CASSRGANTEAFF	TGCGCCAGCAGTAGGGGGGCAAACACTGAAGCTTTCTTT
few	TRBJ2-7	TRBD1	TRBV5-4	15	CASSDPGQGGYEQYF	TGTGCCAGCAGCGACCCGGGACAGGGGGGCTACGAGCAGTACTTC
few	TRBJ1-2	NA	TRBV19	14	CASSILGTSGGYTF	TGTGCCAGTAGTATTCTCGGGACATCTGGGGGCTACACCTTC
NA	TRBJ2-1	TRBD1	TRBV25-1	18	CASSETYQQGNKKNEQFF	TGTGCCAGCAGTGAAACCTACCAACAGGGGAATAAGAAGAATGAGCAGTTCTTC
NA	TRBJ1-5	NA	TRBV7-8	14	CASSFRDSNQPQHF	TGTGCCAGCAGCTTCAGGGACAGCAATCAGCCCCAGCATTTT
once	TRBJ1-1	NA	TRBV6-5	13	CASSYRGNTEAFF	TGTGCCAGCAGTTACAGGGGGAACACTGAAGCTTTCTTT
NA	TRBJ2-7	NA	TRBV5-1	12	CASSLDSWVQYF	TGCGCCAGCAGCTTGGACTCGTGGGTGCAGTACTTC
NA	TRBJ2-7	NA	TRBV10-2	14	CASIGFGGLYEQYF	TGCGCCAGCATTGGATTCGGGGGGCTCTACGAGCAGTACTTC
NA	TRBJ2-3	TRBD1	TRBV5-1	17	CASSQTTGGRGTDTQYF	TGCGCCAGCAGCCAGACCACAGGGGGAAGGGGCACAGATACGCAGTATTTT
NA	TRBJ1-2	NA	TRBV27	14	CASSLSPGGLGYTF	TGTGCCAGCAGTTTATCCCCAGGAGGCTTGGGCTACACCTTC
NA	TRBJ1-2	TRBD1	TRBV7-2	16	CASSLGTGGAVYGYTF	TGTGCCAGCAGCTTAGGGACAGGGGGCGCGGTCTATGGCTACACCTTC
NA	TRBJ2-3	NA	TRBV9	15	CASSGHRTSTDTQYF	TGTGCCAGCAGCGGACACAGGACTAGCACAGATACGCAGTATTTT
NA	TRBJ1-2	NA	TRBV6-5	13	CASSYPGNYGYTF	TGTGCCAGCAGTTACCCAGGGAACTATGGCTACACCTTC
NA	TRBJ1-1	NA	TRBV5-1	14	CASSRDGSNTEAFF	TGCGCCAGCAGTCGTGACGGGAGCAACACTGAAGCTTTCTTT
NA	TRBJ1-2	NA	TRBV27	13	CASSLAADYGYTF	TGTGCCAGCAGTTTGGCAGCCGACTATGGCTACACCTTC
NA	TRBJ2-3	TRBD1	TRBV6-6	15	CASSSGTGVPDTQYF	TGTGCCAGCAGCTCCGGGACAGGGGTTCCAGATACGCAGTATTTT
NA	TRBJ1-2	NA	TRBV30	17	CAWSRLSRQTINYGYTF	TGTGCCTGGAGTCGTCTAAGTAGGCAGACAATAAACTATGGCTACACCTTC
NA	TRBJ2-3	NA	TRBV7-2	11	CASSLGGTQYF	TGTGCCAGCAGCTTAGGGGGGACGCAGTATTTT
NA	TRBJ1-4	NA	TRBV9	15	CASSPSLKPGEKLFF	TGTGCCAGCAGCCCCTCCTTGAAGCCGGGTGAAAAACTGTTTTTT
NA	TRBJ2-5	TRBD1	TRBV19	13	CASSGGQRGTQYF	TGTGCCAGTAGTGGGGGACAGAGGGGGACCCAGTACTTC
once	TRBJ1-5	NA	TRBV5-6	13	CASSFWSNQPQHF	TGTGCCAGCAGCTTTTGGAGCAATCAGCCCCAGCATTTT
NA	TRBJ1-2	NA	TRBV19	14	CASSIVGAGYGYTF	TGTGCCAGTAGTATAGTTGGTGCGGGGTATGGCTACACCTTC
NA	TRBJ1-1	NA	TRBV6-1	13	CASSDLGRTEAFF	TGTGCCAGCAGTGACCTTGGGAGGACTGAAGCTTTCTTT
NA	TRBJ2-5	NA	TRBV5-6	13	CASSPLGQETQYF	TGTGCCAGCAGCCCTCTCGGACAAGAGACCCAGTACTTC
NA	TRBJ2-5	TRBD1	TRBV7-2	17	CASSLVSTGQGQETQYF	TGTGCCAGCAGCTTAGTTAGTACAGGACAGGGACAAGAGACCCAGTACTTC
NA	TRBJ2-1	NA	TRBV20-1	11	CSARAQNEQFF	TGCAGTGCTAGGGCGCAGAATGAGCAGTTCTTC
NA	TRBJ2-7	NA	TRBV10-2	11	CASSVRYEQYF	TGCGCCAGCAGTGTGCGCTACGAGCAGTACTTC
NA	TRBJ2-6	NA	TRBV5-6	17	CASSYGGIHSGANVLTF	TGTGCCAGCAGCTATGGTGGCATTCACTCTGGGGCCAACGTCCTGACTTTC
NA	TRBJ1-3	TRBD1	TRBV6-1	16	CASSVTGKSSGNTIYF	TGTGCCAGCAGTGTGACAGGGAAGAGCTCTGGAAACACCATATATTTT
NA	TRBJ2-3	NA	TRBV2	16	CASPLLYPSSTDTQYF	TGTGCCAGTCCTCTCCTGTATCCGTCTAGCACAGATACGCAGTATTTT
NA	TRBJ1-1	NA	TRBV6-1	13	CASSDGQNTEAFF	TGTGCCAGCAGTGACGGGCAGAACACTGAAGCTTTCTTT
NA	TRBJ1-1	NA	TRBV19	11	CASAYNTEAFF	TGTGCCAGCGCCTATAACACTGAAGCTTTCTTT
NA	TRBJ1-1	NA	TRBV6-6	13	CASSRDRNTEAFF	TGTGCCAGCAGCCGAGACAGGAACACTGAAGCTTTCTTT
once	TRBJ1-2	TRBD1	TRBV29-1	13	CSGYRGAGYGYTF	TGCAGCGGATACAGGGGCGCCGGCTATGGCTACACCTTC
NA	TRBJ1-2	NA	TRBV4-3	14	CASSQDKIGRGYTF	TGCGCCAGCAGCCAAGATAAGATAGGGAGGGGCTACACCTTC
NA	TRBJ1-3	NA	TRBV5-1	15	CASSAGGTSGNTIYF	TGCGCCAGCAGCGCCGGAGGTACCTCTGGAAACACCATATATTTT
NA	TRBJ2-1	TRBD2	TRBV7-8	16	CASSLAIAGGINEQFF	TGTGCCAGCAGCTTAGCGATTGCGGGGGGGATCAATGAGCAGTTCTTC
NA	TRBJ1-6	TRBD1	TRBV6-4	14	CASSRDRLNSPLHF	TGTGCCAGCAGCCGGGACAGGCTTAATTCACCCCTCCACTTT
few	TRBJ1-1	NA	TRBV9	15	CASSVGWISNTEAFF	TGTGCCAGCAGCGTAGGATGGATTTCGAACACTGAAGCTTTCTTT
NA	TRBJ2-3	TRBD2	TRBV7-2	18	CASSLEGLAGILTDTQYF	TGTGCCAGCAGCTTAGAAGGGCTAGCGGGGATTCTAACAGATACGCAGTATTTT
NA	TRBJ1-3	TRBD1	TRBV30	16	CAWSFPRTGTGNTIYF	TGTGCCTGGAGTTTCCCGCGGACAGGGACTGGAAACACCATATATTTT
NA	TRBJ1-6	NA	TRBV19	14	CASGRSSYNSPLHF	TGTGCCTCAGGGCGGAGCTCCTATAATTCACCCCTCCACTTT
few	TRBJ1-4	TRBD1	TRBV2	15	CASSVGGTGSEKLFF	TGTGCCAGCAGTGTGGGCGGGACAGGCAGTGAAAAACTGTTTTTT
NA	TRBJ2-2	TRBD2	TRBV2	15	CASKGTSGGTGELFF	TGTGCCAGCAAAGGGACTAGCGGGGGTACCGGGGAGCTGTTTTTT
NA	TRBJ2-1	TRBD2	TRBV4-1	18	CASSQEVIGTSGGNEQFF	TGCGCCAGCAGCCAAGAAGTAATCGGGACTAGCGGGGGAAATGAGCAGTTCTTC
NA	TRBJ2-7	NA	TRBV7-2	11	CASSLLDEQYF	TGTGCCAGCAGCTTACTAGATGAGCAGTACTTC